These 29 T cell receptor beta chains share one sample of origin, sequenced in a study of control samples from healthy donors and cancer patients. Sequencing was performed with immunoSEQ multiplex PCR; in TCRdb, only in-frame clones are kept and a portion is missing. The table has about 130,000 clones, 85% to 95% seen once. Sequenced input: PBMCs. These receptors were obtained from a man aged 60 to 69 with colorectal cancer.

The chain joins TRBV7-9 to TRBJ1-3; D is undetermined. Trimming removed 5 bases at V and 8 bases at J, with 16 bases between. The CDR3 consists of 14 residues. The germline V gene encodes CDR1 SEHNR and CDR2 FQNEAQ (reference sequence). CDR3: CASSARSGSDTIYF. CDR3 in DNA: TGTGCCAGCAGCGCTCGATCGGGTAGCGACACCATATATTTT. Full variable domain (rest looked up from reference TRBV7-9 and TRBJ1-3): DTGVSQNPRHKITKRGQNVTFRCDPISEHNRLYWYRQTLGQGPEFLTYFQNEAQLEKSRLLSDRFSAERPKGSFSTLEIQRTEQGDSAMYLCASSARSGSDTIYFGEGSWLTVV.

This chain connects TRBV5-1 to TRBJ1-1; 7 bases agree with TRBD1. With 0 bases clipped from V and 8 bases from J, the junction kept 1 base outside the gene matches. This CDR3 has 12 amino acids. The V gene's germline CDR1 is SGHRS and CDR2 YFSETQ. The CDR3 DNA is TGCGCCAGCAGCTTGGACAGGGGAGAAGCTTTCTTT. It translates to CASSLDRGEAFF. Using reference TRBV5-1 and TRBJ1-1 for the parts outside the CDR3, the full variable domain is KAGVTQTPRYLIKTRGQQVTLSCSPISGHRSVSWYQQTPGQGLQFLFEYFSETQRNKGNFPGRFSGRQFSNSRSEMNVSTLELGDSALYLCASSLDRGEAFFGQGTRLTVV.

The CDR3 bases are TGCGCCAGCAGCCAGGTGGGTGCAGATACGCAGTATTTT. It yields the protein CASSQVGADTQYF. This chain connects TRBV5-1 to TRBJ2-3, with no clear D. CDR1 is SGHRS, CDR2 YFSETQ, per germline. The CDR3 length is 13 residues. Trimming cost V 4 bases and J 4 bases, with 10 bases left between them.

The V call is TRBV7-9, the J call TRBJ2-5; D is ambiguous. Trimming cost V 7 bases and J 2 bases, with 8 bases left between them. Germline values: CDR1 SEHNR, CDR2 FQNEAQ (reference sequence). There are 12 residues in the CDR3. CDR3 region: CASNSLQETQYF. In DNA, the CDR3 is TGTGCCAGCAACTCACTACAAGAGACCCAGTACTTC.

The CDR3 protein is CASSLFPQEQYF. CDR3 DNA: TGTGCCAGCAGTTTATTTCCACAGGAGCAGTACTTC. The chain links TRBV28 to TRBJ2-7; D is ambiguous. The CDR3 is made up of 12 amino acids. Deletions cut 1 base from V and 7 bases from J, with 8 bases between. Germline CDR1 MDHEN, CDR2 SYDVKM.

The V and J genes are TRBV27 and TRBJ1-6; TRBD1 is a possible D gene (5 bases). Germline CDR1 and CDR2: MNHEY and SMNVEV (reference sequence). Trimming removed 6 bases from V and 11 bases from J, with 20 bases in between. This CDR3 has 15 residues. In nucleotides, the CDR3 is TGTGCCAGCAGCGTCATCGCAGACAGCCAGACACCCCTCCACTTT. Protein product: CASSVIADSQTPLHF.

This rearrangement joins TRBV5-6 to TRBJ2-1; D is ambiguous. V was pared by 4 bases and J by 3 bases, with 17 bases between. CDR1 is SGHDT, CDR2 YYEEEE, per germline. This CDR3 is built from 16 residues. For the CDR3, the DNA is TGTGCCAGCAGCGGGATGGGGAAGGGAAACTACAATGAGCAGTTCTTC. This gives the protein CASSGMGKGNYNEQFF.

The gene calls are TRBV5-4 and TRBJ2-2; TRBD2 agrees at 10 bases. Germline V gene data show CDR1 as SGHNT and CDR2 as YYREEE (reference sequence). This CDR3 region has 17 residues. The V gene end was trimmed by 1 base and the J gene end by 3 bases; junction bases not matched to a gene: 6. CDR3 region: CASSLSLAGVYTGELFF. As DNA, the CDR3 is TGTGCCAGCAGCTTGAGTCTAGCGGGGGTCTACACCGGGGAGCTGTTTTTT.

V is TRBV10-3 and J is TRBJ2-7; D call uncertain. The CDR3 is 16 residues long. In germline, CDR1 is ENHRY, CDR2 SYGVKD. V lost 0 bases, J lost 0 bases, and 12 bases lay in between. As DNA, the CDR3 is TGTGCCATCAGTGAGTCGGCGGCAGTTTCCTCCTACGAGCAGTACTTC. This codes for CAISESAAVSSYEQYF.

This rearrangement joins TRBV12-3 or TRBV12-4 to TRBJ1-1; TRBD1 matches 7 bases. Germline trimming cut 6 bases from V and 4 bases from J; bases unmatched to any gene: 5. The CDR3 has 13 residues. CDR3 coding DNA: TGTGCCAGCAGCTTATCAGGGGGCACTGAAGCTTTCTTT. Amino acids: CASSLSGGTEAFF.

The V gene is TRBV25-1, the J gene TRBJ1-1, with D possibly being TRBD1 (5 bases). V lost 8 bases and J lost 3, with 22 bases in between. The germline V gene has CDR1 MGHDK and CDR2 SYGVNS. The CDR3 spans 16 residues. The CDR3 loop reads CASHPSGGTTYTEAFF. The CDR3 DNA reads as TGTGCCAGCCACCCTTCGGGGGGGACTACTTACACTGAAGCTTTCTTT. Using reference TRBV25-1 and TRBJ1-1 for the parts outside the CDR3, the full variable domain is EADIYQTPRYLVIGTGKKITLECSQTMGHDKMYWYQQDPGMELHLIHYSYGVNSTEKGDLSSESTVSRIRTEHFPLTLESARPSHTSQYLCASHPSGGTTYTEAFFGQGTRLTVV.

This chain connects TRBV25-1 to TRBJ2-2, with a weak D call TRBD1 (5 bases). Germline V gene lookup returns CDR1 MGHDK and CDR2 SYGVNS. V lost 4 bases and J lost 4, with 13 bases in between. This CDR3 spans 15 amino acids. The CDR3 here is CASSARVFGTGELFF. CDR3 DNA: TGTGCCAGCAGTGCCAGGGTTTTCGGCACCGGGGAGCTGTTTTTT.

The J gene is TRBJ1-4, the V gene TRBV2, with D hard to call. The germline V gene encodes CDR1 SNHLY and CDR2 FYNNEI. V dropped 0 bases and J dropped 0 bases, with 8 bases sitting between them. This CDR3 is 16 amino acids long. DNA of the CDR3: TGTGCCAGCAGTGAAGCGGGTCAGGCAACTAATGAAAAACTGTTTTTT. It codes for CASSEAGQATNEKLFF.

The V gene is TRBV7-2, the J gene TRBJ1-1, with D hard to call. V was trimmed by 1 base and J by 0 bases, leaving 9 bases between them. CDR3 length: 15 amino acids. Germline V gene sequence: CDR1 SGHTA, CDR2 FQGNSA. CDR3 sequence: CASSLGTGMNTEAFF. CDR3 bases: TGTGCCAGCAGCTTAGGTACGGGGATGAACACTGAAGCTTTCTTT. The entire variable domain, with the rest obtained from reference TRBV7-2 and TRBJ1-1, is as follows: GAGVSQSPSNKVTEKGKDVELRCDPISGHTALYWYRQSLGQGLEFLIYFQGNSAPDKSGLPSDRFSAERTGGSVSTLTIQRTQQEDSAVYLCASSLGTGMNTEAFFGQGTRLTVV.

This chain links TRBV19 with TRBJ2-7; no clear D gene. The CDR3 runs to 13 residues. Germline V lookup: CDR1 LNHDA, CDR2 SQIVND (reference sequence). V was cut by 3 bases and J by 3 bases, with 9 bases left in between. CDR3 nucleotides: TGTGCCAGTAGTATTTCCGGCCTCTACGAGCAGTACTTC. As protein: CASSISGLYEQYF.

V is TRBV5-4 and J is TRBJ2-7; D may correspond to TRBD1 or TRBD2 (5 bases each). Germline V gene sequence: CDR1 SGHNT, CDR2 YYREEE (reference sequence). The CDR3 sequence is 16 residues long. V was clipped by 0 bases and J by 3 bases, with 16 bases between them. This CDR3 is CASSLGGPLSSYEQYF. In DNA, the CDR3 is TGTGCCAGCAGCTTGGGGGGACCCCTAAGTAGCTACGAGCAGTACTTC.

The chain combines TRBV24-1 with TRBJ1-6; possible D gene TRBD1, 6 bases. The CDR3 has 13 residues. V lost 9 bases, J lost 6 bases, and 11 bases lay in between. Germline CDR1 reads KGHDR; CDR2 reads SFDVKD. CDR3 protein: CATGGGINSPLHF. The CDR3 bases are TGTGCCACCGGGGGGGGCATTAATTCACCCCTCCACTTT.

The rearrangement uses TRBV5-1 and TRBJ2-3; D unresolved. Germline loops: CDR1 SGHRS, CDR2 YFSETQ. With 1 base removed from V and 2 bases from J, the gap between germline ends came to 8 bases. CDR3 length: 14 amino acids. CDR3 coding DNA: TGCGCCAGCAGCTTGACCCGGATCACAGATACGCAGTATTTT. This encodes CASSLTRITDTQYF. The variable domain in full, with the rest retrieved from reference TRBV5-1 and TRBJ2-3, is KAGVTQTPRYLIKTRGQQVTLSCSPISGHRSVSWYQQTPGQGLQFLFEYFSETQRNKGNFPGRFSGRQFSNSRSEMNVSTLELGDSALYLCASSLTRITDTQYFGPGTRLTVL.

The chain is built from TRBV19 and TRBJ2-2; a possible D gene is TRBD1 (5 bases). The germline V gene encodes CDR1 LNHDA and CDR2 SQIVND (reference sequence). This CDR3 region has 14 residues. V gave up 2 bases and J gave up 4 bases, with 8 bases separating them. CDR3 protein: CASSITGSTGELFF. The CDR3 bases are TGTGCCAGTAGTATAACAGGATCCACCGGGGAGCTGTTTTTT.

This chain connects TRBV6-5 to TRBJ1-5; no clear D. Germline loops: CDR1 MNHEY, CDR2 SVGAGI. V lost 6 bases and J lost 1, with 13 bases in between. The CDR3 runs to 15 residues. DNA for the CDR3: TGTGCCAGCAGCCTCTCCGGGCCAAGCAATCAGCCCCAGCATTTT. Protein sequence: CASSLSGPSNQPQHF.

The CDR3 sequence is CASSLASGGHYEQFF. CDR3 in DNA: TGTGCCAGCAGTTTAGCCAGCGGGGGCCATTATGAGCAGTTCTTC. The V gene is TRBV28, the J gene TRBJ2-1, with 8 bases that match TRBD2. This CDR3 comprises 15 residues. Unmatched junction bases numbered 8, after V lost 2 bases and J lost 8 bases. Germline values: CDR1 MDHEN, CDR2 SYDVKM.

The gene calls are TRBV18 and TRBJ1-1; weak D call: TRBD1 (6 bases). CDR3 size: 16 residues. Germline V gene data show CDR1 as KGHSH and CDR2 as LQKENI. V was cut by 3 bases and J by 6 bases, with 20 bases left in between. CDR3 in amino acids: CASSPRTQGGGSEAFF. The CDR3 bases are TGTGCCAGCTCACCCAGGACACAGGGCGGGGGTTCTGAAGCTTTCTTT.

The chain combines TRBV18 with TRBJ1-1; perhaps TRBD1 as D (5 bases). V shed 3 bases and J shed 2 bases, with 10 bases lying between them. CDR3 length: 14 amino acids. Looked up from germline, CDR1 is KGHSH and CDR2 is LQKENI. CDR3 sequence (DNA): TGTGCCAGCTCACCCGACAGCCCTAACACTGAAGCTTTCTTT. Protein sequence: CASSPDSPNTEAFF.

CDR3 DNA: TGTGCCAGCAGCCAAGAAGGGGGAGTGAACACTGAAGCTTTCTTT. As protein: CASSQEGGVNTEAFF. The chain carries TRBV3-1 (or the pseudogene TRBV3-2) and TRBJ1-1; D perhaps matches TRBD1 (6 bases). This CDR3 is built from 15 residues. Germline CDR1 reads LGHDT; CDR2 reads YNNKEL (reference sequence). V was clipped by 0 bases and J by 0 bases, with 8 bases between them.

Here the CDR3 DNA reads TGCGCCAGCAGCCCCGTATCTGACGGATACACTGAAGCTTTCTTT. Protein sequence: CASSPVSDGYTEAFF. V usage is TRBV5-1 and J usage is TRBJ1-1; no firm D call. V lost 4 bases to trimming and J lost 3 bases, with 16 bases between them. From germline, CDR1 is SGHRS and CDR2 YFSETQ. The CDR3 totals 15 residues.

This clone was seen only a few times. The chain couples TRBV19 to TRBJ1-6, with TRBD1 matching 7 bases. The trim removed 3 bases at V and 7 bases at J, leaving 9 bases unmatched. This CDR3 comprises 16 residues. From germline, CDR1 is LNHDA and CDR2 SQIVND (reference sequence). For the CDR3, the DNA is TGTGCCAGTAGTATTGGTCGACAGGGTGGGAATTCACCCCTCCACTTT. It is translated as CASSIGRQGGNSPLHF.

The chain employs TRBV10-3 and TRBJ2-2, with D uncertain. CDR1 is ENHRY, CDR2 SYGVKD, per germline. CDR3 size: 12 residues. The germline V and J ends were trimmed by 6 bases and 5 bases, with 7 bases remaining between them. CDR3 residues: CAISALTGELFF. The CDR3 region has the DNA TGTGCCATCAGCGCCCTAACCGGGGAGCTGTTTTTT.

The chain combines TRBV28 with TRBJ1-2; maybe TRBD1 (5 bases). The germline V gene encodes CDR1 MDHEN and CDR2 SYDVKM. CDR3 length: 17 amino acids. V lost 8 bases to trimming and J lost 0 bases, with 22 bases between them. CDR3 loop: CASRGSEGSGTNYGYTF. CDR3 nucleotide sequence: TGTGCCAGCCGGGGGTCCGAAGGGAGCGGAACTAACTATGGCTACACCTTC.

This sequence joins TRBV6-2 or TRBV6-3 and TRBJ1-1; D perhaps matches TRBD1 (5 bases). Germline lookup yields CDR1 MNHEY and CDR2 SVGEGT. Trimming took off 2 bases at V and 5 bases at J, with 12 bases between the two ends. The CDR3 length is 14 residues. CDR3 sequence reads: CASSYGAGRTEAFF. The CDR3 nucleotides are TGTGCCAGCAGTTACGGGGCAGGGAGGACTGAAGCTTTCTTT.